This paragraph reports one T cell receptor (beta chain). CDR3 length equals 18 residues. The germline gives CDR1 MDHEN, CDR2 SYDVKM. V was trimmed by 11 bases and J by 0 bases, leaving 23 bases between them. The source of the sample is a study of blood T cell repertoires in COVID-19. Study-wide context: PBMCs, B-cell-depleted T cells, or T cells provided the cDNA or gDNA that made up the material.

This study enrolled people aged roughly 18 to 90 from under 25 US geographic areas. Assignments of participants to cohorts depended upon their own reported clinical history. For recovered donors of Cohort 3, there were two negative PCRs, clearance, or symptom resolution. Profiling relied on immunoSEQ multiplex PCR, and the TCRdb table lists in-frame clones only, not all of them. The table has hundreds of thousands of clones, roughly 86% seen once; the top ten hold about 2.1%. The specimen sequenced was PBMCs or T cells enriched from blood (not recorded which). This chain connects TRBV28 to TRBJ1-6; no clear D. This TCR was sampled from a woman between 50 and 59 years old who had recovered from COVID-19. The CDR3 spells CAVRPGKWLSSYNSPLHF. As DNA, the CDR3 is TGTGCCGTACGTCCGGGAAAATGGCTAAGCTCCTATAATTCACCCCTCCACTTT.